The sequence of this T cell receptor beta chain was determined in a study of shared clonotypes between healthy human individuals. Findings and limits, study-wide: Naive subsets generally exceeded memory subsets in estimated richness. Clonotypes not shared had lower generation probabilities than those common to all four donors. An effect of sequencing depth on clonotype sharing among donors was expected.

How the authors handled the data: Sequence data from immunoSEQ were junction-only and lacked quality scores; consequently, filtering differed. Data came from immunoSEQ multiplex PCR; TCRdb stores just in-frame clones and leaves some out. The V and J calls and clone size were taken over from that table, and D and trimming were inferred from the DNA. The data contain 1.6 million or so clones, about 96% of them singletons. About this clone: What it binds is unknown.

Germline V lookup: CDR1 MGHDK, CDR2 SYGVNS. The CDR3 covers 13 residues. Trimming took off 4 bases at V and 5 bases at J, with 8 bases between the two ends. The clonotype was recovered from a man aged 25 to 40 in good health. The sequenced material came from naive CD4+ T cells sorted from blood. The subset is: CD45RA+ positively selected. The chain links TRBV25-1 to TRBJ2-2; either TRBD1 or TRBD2 may fit D (6 bases each). CDR3 coding DNA: TGTGCCAGCAGTGTAGGGGGGACCGGGGAGCTGTTTTTT. This encodes CASSVGGTGELFF.